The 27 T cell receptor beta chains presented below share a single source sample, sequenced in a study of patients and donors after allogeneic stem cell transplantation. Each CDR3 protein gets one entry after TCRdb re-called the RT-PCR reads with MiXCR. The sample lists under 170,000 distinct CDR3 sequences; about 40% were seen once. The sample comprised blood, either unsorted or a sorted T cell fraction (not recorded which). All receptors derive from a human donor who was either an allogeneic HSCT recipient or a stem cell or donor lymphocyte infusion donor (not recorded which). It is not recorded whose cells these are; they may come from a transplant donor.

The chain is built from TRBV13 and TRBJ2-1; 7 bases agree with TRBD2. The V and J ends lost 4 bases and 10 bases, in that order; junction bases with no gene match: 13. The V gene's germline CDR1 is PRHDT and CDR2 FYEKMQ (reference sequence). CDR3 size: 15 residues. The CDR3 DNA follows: TGTGCCAGCAGCTATAAGCGGGGCCTATATGGCGAGCAGTTCTTC. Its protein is CASSYKRGLYGEQFF.

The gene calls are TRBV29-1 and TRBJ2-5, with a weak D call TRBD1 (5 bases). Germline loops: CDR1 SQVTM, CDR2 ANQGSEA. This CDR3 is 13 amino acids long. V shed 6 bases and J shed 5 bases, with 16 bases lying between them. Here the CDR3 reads CSVVDRTYETQYF. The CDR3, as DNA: TGCAGCGTGGTCGACAGAACTTATGAGACCCAGTACTTC.

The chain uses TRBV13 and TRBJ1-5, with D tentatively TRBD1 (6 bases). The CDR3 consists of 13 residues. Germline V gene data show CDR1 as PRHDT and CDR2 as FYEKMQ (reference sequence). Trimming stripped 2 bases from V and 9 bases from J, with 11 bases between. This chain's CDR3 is CASSLRGARPQHF. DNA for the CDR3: TGTGCCAGCAGCTTACGGGGGGCAAGGCCCCAGCATTTT.

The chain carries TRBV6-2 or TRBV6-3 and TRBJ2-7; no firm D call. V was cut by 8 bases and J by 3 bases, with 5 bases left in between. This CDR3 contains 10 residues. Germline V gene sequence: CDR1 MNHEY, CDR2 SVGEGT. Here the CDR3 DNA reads TGTGCCAGCGGGCTCTACGAGCAGTACTTC. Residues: CASGLYEQYF.

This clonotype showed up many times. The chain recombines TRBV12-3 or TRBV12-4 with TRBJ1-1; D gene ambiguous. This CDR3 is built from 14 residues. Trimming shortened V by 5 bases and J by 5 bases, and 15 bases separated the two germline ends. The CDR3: CASSPLRARTEAFF. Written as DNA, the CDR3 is TGTGCCAGCAGTCCGCTAAGGGCGAGGACTGAAGCTTTCTTT.

The DNA of the CDR3 is TGTGCCACCAGTGGGGATCGGGGGGATTCACCCCTCCACTTT. Protein sequence: CATSGDRGDSPLHF. The V call is TRBV15, the J call TRBJ1-6, with TRBD1 as a possible D gene (5 bases). Trimming removed 6 bases at V and 8 bases at J, with 14 bases between. The germline V gene has CDR1 LNHNV and CDR2 YYDKDF (reference sequence). The CDR3 has 14 residues.

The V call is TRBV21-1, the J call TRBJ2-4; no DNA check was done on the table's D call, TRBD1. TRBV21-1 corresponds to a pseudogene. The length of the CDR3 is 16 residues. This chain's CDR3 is CASSFGQGGNKNIQYF. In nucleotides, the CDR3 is TGTGCCAGCAGCTTCGGACAGGGCGGCAACAAAAACATTCAGTACTTC.

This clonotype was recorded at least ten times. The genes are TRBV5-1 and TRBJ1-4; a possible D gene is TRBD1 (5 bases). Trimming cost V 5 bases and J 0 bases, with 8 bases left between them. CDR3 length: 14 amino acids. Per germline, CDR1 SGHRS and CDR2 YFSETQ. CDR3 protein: CASSEGPTNEKLFF. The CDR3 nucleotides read TGCGCCAGCAGTGAGGGGCCAACTAATGAAAAACTGTTTTTT.

The CDR3 DNA is TGTGCCAGCAGTCCCCGACTAGCGGGGGCCCTGTACCAAGAGACCCAGTACTTC. Translated: CASSPRLAGALYQETQYF. The chain links TRBV27 to TRBJ2-5; TRBD2 aligns across 12 bases. The trim removed 5 bases at V and 0 bases at J, leaving 10 bases unmatched. The CDR3 is made up of 18 amino acids. Per the germline V gene, CDR1 is MNHEY and CDR2 is SMNVEV (reference sequence).

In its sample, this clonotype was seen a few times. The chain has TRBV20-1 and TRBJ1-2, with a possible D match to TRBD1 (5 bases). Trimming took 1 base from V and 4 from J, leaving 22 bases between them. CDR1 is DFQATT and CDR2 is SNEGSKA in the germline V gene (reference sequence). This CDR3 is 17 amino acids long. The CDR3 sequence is CSARAPLTVRQGYGYTF. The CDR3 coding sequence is TGCAGTGCTAGAGCCCCCCTGACAGTTAGACAAGGCTATGGCTACACCTTC.

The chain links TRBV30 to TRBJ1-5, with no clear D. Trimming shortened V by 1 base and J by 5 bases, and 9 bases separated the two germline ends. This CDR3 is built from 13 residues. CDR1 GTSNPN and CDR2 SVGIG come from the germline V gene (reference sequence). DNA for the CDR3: TGTGCCTGGAGTGAGGGTCGCGATCAGCCCCAGCATTTT. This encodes CAWSEGRDQPQHF.

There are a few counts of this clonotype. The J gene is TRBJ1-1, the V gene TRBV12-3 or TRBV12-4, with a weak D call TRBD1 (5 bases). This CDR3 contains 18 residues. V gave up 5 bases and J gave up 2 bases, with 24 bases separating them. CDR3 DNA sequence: TGTGCCAGCAGTCTGGTGGGACGGGGCTTAAACCTTAACACTGAAGCTTTCTTT. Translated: CASSLVGRGLNLNTEAFF.

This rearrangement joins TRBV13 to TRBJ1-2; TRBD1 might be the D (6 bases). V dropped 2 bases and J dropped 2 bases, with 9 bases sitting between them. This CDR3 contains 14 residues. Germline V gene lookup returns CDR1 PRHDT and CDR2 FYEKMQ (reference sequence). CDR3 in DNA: TGTGCCAGCAGCTTAACCCAGGGGAACTATGGCTACACCTTC. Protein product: CASSLTQGNYGYTF.

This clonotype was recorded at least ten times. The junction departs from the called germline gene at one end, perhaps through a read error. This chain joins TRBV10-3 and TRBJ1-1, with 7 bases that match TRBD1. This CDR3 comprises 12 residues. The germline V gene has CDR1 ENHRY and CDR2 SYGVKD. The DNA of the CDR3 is TGTGCCATCAGCACCGGACAGGCCCCCAATAACTTT. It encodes CAISTGQAPNNF.

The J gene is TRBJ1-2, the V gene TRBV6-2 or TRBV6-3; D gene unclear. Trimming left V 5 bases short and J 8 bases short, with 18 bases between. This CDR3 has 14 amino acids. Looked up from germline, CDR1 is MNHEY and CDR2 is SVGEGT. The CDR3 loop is CASSLAAIMGGYTF. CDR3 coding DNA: TGTGCCAGCAGTCTCGCCGCTATTATGGGAGGCTACACCTTC.

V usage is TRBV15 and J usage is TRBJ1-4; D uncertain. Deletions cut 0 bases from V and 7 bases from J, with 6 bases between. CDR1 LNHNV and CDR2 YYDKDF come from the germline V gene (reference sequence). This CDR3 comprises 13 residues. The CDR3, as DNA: TGTGCCACCAGCAGAGACCCGAGTGAAAAACTGTTTTTT. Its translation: CATSRDPSEKLFF.

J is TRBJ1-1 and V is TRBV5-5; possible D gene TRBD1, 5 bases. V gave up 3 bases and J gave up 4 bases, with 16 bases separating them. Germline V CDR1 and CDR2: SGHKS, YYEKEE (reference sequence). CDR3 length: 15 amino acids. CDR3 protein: CASSSTVAPGTEAFF. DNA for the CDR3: TGTGCCAGCAGCTCGACAGTGGCCCCCGGCACTGAAGCTTTCTTT.

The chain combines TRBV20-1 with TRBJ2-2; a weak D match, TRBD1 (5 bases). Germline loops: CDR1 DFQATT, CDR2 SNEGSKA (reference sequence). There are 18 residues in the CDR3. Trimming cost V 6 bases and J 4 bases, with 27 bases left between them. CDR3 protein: CSAPARWGPTVGTGELFF. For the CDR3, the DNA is TGCAGTGCCCCTGCAAGGTGGGGTCCGACAGTTGGCACCGGGGAGCTGTTTTTT.

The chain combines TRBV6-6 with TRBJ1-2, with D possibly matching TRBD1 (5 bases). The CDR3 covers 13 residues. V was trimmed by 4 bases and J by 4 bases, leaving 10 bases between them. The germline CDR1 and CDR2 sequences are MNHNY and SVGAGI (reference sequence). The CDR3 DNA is TGTGCCAGCAGTTCGCAGGGTAGCTATGGCTACACCTTC. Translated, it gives CASSSQGSYGYTF.

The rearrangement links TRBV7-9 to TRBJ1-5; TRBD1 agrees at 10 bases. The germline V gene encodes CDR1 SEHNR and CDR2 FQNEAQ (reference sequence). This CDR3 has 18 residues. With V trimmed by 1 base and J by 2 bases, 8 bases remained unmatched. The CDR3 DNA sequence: TGTGCCAGCAGCTTAGGCGGGACAGGGGTCGTCGGCAATCAGCCCCAGCATTTT. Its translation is CASSLGGTGVVGNQPQHF.

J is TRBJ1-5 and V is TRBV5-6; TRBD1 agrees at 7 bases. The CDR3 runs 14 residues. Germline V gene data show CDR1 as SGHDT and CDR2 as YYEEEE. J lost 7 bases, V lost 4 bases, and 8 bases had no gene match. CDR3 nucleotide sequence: TGTGCCAGCAGCCGGGACAGCCCGAGGCAGCCCCAGCATTTT. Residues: CASSRDSPRQPQHF.

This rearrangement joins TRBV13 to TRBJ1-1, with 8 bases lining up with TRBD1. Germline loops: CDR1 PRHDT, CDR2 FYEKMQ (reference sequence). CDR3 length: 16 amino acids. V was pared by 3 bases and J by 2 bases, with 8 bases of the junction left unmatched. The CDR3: CASSLFFRGRNTEAFF. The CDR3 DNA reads TGTGCCAGCAGCTTGTTCTTCAGGGGGCGTAACACTGAAGCTTTCTTT.

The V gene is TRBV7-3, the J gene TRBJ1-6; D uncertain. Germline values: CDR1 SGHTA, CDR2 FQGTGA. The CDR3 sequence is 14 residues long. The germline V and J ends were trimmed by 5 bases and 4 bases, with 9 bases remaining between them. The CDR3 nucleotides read TGTGCCAGCAGCCCCTCGGGGTATAATTCACCCCTCCACTTT. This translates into CASSPSGYNSPLHF.

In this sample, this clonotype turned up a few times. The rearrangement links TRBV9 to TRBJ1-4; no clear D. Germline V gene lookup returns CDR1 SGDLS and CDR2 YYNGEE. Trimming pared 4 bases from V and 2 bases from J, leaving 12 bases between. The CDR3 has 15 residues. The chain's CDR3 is CASSTPVGTNEKLFF. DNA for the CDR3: TGTGCCAGCAGCACCCCCGTAGGGACTAATGAAAAACTGTTTTTT.

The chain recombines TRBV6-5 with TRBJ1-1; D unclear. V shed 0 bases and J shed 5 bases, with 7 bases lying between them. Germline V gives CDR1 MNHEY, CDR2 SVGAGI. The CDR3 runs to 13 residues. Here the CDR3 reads CASSYSGFTEAFF. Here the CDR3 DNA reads TGTGCCAGCAGTTACTCTGGGTTTACTGAAGCTTTCTTT.

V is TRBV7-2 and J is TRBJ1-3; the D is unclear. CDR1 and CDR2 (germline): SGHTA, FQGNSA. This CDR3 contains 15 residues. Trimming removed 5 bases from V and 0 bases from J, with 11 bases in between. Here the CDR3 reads CASSPSIGSGNTIYF. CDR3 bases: TGTGCCAGCAGCCCCTCAATTGGCTCTGGAAACACCATATATTTT.

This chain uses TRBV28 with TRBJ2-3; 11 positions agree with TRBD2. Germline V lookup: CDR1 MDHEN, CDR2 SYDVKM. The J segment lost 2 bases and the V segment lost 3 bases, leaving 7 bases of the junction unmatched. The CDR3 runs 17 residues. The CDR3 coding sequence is TGTGCCAGCAGTTTGTCCTCTAGCGGGGGGCTCACAGATACGCAGTATTTT. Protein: CASSLSSSGGLTDTQYF.